This entry concerns a single TCR beta chain. The antigen is undetermined. This entry comes from a study of T cell responses to AZD1222 COVID-19 vaccine. The germline gives CDR1 SGHDT, CDR2 YYEEEE. Trimming cost V 0 bases and J 6 bases; bases outside gene matches: 5. This CDR3 contains 15 residues. TCRdb keeps only in-frame clones here, not all; method: immunoSEQ multiplex PCR. In the table there are some 100,000 clones, nearly 90% of which are singletons. Study-level findings and limits: Repertoires were obtained only post-peak T cell response. Close to half of spike-specific TCRs reportedly recognize unmutated variant regions. With dominance at 160-218 and 743-854, vaccine-associated CD4 TCRs spanned spike. It should be noted that donors were predominantly white British and more often female, and clonal diversity was possibly underestimated.

The material sequenced was peripheral blood, taken on day 0 of AZD1222 vaccination. The sequence was obtained from an adult in good health. The gene calls are TRBV5-6 and TRBJ1-4; 7 positions agree with TRBD1. In DNA form, the CDR3 reads TGTGCCAGCAGCTTGGAAGGGACAGACCATGAAAAACTGTTTTTT. Its translation is CASSLEGTDHEKLFF.